This TCR beta chain was observed in a study of response to subunit inactivated influenza vaccine. The CDR3 is made up of 14 amino acids. The V end lost 6 bases, the J end lost 5 bases, and 13 bases lay between the germline ends. TCRdb used MiXCR to reprocess the RT-PCR reads, holding one entry per CDR3 protein. This table holds roughly 780,000 distinct CDR3 sequences, less than 20% found once. The sequencing here drew on PBMCs from blood, taken 4 to 6 days after vaccination. This sequence was found in a man aged 50 to 60 who received an inactivated influenza vaccine. This chain connects TRBV12-3 or TRBV12-4 to TRBJ2-2; D remains unclear. The CDR3, as DNA: TGTGCCAGCAGGTGGGCACAACCGACCGGGGAGCTGTTTTTT. It is translated as CASRWAQPTGELFF.